The following is a TCR beta chain sequence with its context. Which antigen it targets is not known. No base-level quality is on record; no much larger clone is a single base apart. The data derive from a study of T cell clonotyping in hematopoietic cell transplantation (dated by TCRdb to 2020 to 2022). At the level of the whole study: Pretransplant samples from recipients were collected after cytoreduction. Patients were recruited between late 2015 and January 2017 and followed until late 2020 or death. A total of under 150 blood samples were collected in the study from roughly 32 consecutive transplant recipients and their related donors.

The CDR3 has 14 amino acids, counting the end cysteine and phenylalanine. Only the CDR3 DNA stays, 42 bases, in frame from base 1. Based on the germline V gene, the CDR1 and CDR2 sequences are SGHTA and FQGNSA. V loses 5 bases at its end and J loses 3 bases; junction bases beyond the gene matches: 6. The time point label, read with the paper, signifies: recipient sample about 28 days before transplant, after cytoreduction. Recipient blood was collected about 28 days before transplant and at days 30, 100 and 180 after transplant. Using Nuclei Lysis Solution, genomic DNA was extracted from unfractionated peripheral blood mononuclear cells that were either fresh or cryopreserved. The immunoSEQ assay, a bias-controlled multiplex PCR using V- and J-specific primers, was used to amplify TCR beta CDR3 regions from genomic DNA. In a second PCR step, the CDR3 amplicons were tagged with a proprietary barcode plus Illumina adapter sequences. An Illumina MiSeq instrument was used to sequence the CDR3 libraries. Per the source publication's procedure: Export and quality control were done with immunoSEQ Analyzer 3.0, while downstream analyses used R Bioconductor and Immunarch. Only productive rearrangements in the normalized downsampled data set went into calculating the repertoire metrics. Pathologically expanded clonotypes were defined as those larger than 5 templates in the normalized cohort. The Inverse Simpson Index served as the measure of repertoire diversity. To capture all clonotypes, the CMV-specificity analyses were run on the non-normalized data set. TCRdb retrieved this table from immuneACCESS and kept in-frame rearrangements only. Not all clones are present; in checked studies, unresolved V genes account for under half, and no reason is known for the remainder. Clonal size and the V and J genes are those of that table, whereas D and trimming came from the DNA. A total of about 41,000 clones appear in this sample, 85% of them only once. The ten largest clones capture about 2.8% of the sample.

On the study overall, not on this receptor specifically: The sample size was limited, and because cells were not sorted, the contributions of CD4 and CD8 repertoires could not be separated. A decrease in recipient TCR diversity was observed after transplant, and a progressive increase in pathologically expanded clonotypes was seen from day 30 to day 180. Just a small fraction of recipient repertoires overlapped with donor repertoires, and more than 95% appeared de novo at the given depth. Donor and pretransplant recipient Inverse Simpson Index values predicted broader posttransplant TCR repertoire diversity.

The V and J segments used are TRBV7-2 and TRBJ2-7; 8 middle bases align to TRBD2. The receptor's source is a man in his 60s with acute myeloid leukemia. Some clones in this sample may be carry-over from other donors' samples. The sample was peripheral blood mononuclear cells, taken before stem cell transplant. CDR3 sequence: CASSPGGPNYEQYF. The bases are TGTGCCAGCAGCCCGGGGGGGCCAAACTACGAGCAGTACTTC. Joined to the reference TRBV7-2 and TRBJ2-7 proteins, this CDR3 gives the full variable domain: GAGVSQSPSNKVTEKGKDVELRCDPISGHTALYWYRQSLGQGLEFLIYFQGNSAPDKSGLPSDRFSAERTGGSVSTLTIQRTQQEDSAVYLCASSPGGPNYEQYFGPGTRLTVT.